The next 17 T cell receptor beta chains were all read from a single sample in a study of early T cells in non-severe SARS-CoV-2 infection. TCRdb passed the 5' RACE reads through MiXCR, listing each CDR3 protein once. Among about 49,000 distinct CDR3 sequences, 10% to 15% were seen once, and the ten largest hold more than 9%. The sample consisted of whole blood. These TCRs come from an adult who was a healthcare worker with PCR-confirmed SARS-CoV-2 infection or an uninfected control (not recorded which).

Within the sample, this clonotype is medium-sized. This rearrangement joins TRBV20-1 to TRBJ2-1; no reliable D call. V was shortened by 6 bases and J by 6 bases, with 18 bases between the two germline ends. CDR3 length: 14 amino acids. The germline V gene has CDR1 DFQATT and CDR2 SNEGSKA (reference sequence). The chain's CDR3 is CSALQLGMANEQFF. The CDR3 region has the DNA TGCAGTGCGCTACAGCTGGGGATGGCCAATGAGCAGTTCTTC.

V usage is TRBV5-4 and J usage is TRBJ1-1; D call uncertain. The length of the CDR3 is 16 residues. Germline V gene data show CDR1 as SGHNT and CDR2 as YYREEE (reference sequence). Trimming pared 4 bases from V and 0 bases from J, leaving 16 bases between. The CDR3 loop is CASSPAARAMNTEAFF. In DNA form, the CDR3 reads TGTGCCAGCAGCCCGGCAGCTCGCGCTATGAACACTGAAGCTTTCTTT.

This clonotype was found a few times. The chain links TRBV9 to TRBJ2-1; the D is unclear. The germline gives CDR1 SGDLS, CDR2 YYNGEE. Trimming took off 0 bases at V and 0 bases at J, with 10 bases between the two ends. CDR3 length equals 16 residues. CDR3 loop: CASSVETFSSYNEQFF. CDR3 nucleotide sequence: TGTGCCAGCAGCGTAGAAACTTTCAGCTCCTACAATGAGCAGTTCTTC.

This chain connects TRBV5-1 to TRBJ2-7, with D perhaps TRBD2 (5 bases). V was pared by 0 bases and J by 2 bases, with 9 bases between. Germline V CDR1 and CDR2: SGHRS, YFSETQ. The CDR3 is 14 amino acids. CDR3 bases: TGCGCCAGCAGCTTGGTCGGGAAGACCTACGAGCAGTACTTC. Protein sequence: CASSLVGKTYEQYF.

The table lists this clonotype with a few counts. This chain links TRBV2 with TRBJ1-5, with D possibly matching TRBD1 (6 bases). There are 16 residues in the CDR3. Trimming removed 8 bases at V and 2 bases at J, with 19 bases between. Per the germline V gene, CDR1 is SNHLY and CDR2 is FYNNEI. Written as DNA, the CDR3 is TGTGCCAGCGTACCAACGGGGTACAGGGGCAATCAGCCCCAGCATTTT. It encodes CASVPTGYRGNQPQHF.

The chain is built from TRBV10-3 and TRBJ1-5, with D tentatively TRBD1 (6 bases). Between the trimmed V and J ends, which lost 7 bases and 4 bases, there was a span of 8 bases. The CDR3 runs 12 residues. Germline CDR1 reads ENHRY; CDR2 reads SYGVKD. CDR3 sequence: CAIKGGNQPQHF. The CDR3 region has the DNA TGTGCCATCAAGGGGGGTAATCAGCCCCAGCATTTT.

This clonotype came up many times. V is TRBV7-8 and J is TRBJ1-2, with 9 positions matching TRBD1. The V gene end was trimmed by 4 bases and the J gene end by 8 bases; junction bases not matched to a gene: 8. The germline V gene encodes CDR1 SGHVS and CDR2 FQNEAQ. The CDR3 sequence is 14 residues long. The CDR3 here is CASSSGQGRIGYTF. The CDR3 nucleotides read TGTGCCAGCAGCTCAGGACAGGGGAGGATAGGCTACACCTTC.

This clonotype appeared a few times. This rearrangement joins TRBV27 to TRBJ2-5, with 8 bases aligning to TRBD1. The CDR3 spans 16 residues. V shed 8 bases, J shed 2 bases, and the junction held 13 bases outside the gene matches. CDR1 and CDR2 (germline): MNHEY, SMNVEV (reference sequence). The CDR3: CASRTLYRGRQETQYF. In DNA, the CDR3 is TGTGCCAGCCGTACCCTTTACAGGGGGAGGCAAGAGACCCAGTACTTC.

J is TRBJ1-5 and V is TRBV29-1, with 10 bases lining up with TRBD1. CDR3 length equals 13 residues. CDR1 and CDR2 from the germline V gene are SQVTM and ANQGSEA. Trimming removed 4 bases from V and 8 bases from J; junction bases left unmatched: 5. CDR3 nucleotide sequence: TGCAGCGTTGGCCCGGGACAGGGGAAGCCCCAGCATTTT. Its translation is CSVGPGQGKPQHF.

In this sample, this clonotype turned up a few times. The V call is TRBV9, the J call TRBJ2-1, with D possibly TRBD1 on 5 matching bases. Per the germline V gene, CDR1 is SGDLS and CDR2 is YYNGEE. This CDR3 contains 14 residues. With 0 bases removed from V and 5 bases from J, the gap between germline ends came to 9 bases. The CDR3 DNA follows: TGTGCCAGCAGCGTAGCGCACAGGAACAATGAGCAGTTCTTC. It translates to CASSVAHRNNEQFF.

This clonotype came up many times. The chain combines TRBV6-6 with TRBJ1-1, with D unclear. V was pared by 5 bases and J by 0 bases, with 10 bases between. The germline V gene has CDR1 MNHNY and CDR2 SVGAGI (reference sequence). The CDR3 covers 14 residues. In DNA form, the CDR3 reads TGTGCCAGCAGTCCCGAGGGATTGAACACTGAAGCTTTCTTT. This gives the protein CASSPEGLNTEAFF.

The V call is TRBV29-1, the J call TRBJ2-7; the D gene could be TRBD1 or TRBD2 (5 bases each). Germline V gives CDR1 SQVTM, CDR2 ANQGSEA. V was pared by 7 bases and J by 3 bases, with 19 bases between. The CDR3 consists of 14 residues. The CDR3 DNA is TGCAGCGCCGGGAACGGGGCAGTTCTCTACGAGCAGTACTTC. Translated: CSAGNGAVLYEQYF.

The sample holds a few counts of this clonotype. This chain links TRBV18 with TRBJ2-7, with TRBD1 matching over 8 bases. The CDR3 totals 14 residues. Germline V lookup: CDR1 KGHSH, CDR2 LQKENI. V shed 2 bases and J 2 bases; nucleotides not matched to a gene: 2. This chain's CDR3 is CASSPGTGPYEQYF. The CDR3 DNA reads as TGTGCCAGCTCACCAGGGACAGGTCCCTACGAGCAGTACTTC.

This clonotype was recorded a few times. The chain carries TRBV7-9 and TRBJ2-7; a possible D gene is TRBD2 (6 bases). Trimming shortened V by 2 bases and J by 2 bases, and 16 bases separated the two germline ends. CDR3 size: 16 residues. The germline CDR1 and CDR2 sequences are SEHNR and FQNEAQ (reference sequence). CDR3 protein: CASSLLSGTPPYEQYF. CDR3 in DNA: TGTGCCAGCAGCTTACTCTCCGGGACTCCCCCCTACGAGCAGTACTTC. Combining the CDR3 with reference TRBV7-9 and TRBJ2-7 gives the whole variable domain DTGVSQNPRHKITKRGQNVTFRCDPISEHNRLYWYRQTLGQGPEFLTYFQNEAQLEKSRLLSDRFSAERPKGSFSTLEIQRTEQGDSAMYLCASSLLSGTPPYEQYFGPGTRLTVT.

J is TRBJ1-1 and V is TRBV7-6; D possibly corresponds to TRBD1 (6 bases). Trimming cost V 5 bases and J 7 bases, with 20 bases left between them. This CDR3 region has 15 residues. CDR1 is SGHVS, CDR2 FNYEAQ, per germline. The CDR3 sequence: CASSPLPGVYFEAFF. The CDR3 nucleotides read TGTGCCAGCAGCCCCCTTCCAGGGGTTTATTTTGAAGCTTTCTTT.

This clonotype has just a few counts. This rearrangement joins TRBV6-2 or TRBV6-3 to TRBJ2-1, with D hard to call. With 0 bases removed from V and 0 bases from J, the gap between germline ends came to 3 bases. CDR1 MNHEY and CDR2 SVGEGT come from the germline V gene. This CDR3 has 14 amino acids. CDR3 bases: TGTGCCAGCAGTTACTCGAGCTCCTACAATGAGCAGTTCTTC. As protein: CASSYSSSYNEQFF.

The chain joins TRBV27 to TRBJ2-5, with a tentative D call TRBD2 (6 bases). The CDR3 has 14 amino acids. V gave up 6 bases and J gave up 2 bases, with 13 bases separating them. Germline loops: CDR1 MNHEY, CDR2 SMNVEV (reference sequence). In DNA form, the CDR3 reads TGTGCCAGCAGACGACTAGACACGCAAGAGACCCAGTACTTC. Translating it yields CASRRLDTQETQYF.